This TCR beta chain was observed in a study of blood T cell repertoires in COVID-19. The table came from immunoSEQ multiplex PCR; TCRdb's copy has only in-frame clones and leaves some out. The profile shows 75,000 or so clones, 70% to 90% of them singletons. The TCR sequence derives from an older man with acute or convalescent COVID-19. The sample comprised peripheral blood.

The CDR3 DNA reads TGTGCCAGCAGCTTGACTCAGGGATTCGGAACTGAAGCTTTCTTT. Its translation is CASSLTQGFGTEAFF. This sequence joins TRBV7-8 and TRBJ1-1; maybe TRBD1 (5 bases). Germline V gives CDR1 SGHVS, CDR2 FQNEAQ. The length of the CDR3 is 15 residues. Trimming took 3 bases from V and 5 from J, leaving 16 bases between them.